This paragraph covers one T cell receptor beta chain sequence. The record originates from a study of blood T cell repertoires in COVID-19. The CDR3 contains 12 residues. In the original workflow: Scientists estimated how many nucleated cells there were by amplifying reference gene primers. The method was immunoSEQ multiplex PCR; TCRdb's version includes in-frame clones alone and lacks a portion of them. V and J calls and clone size come straight from that table; D and trimming were deduced from the DNA. In the table there are some 170,000 clones, 82% of which are singletons. This clonotype was sampled from a woman in her 70s with acute or convalescent COVID-19. The gene calls are TRBV12-3 or TRBV12-4 and TRBJ2-2, with 8 bases that match TRBD1. The sequenced material came from peripheral blood. The CDR3, as DNA: TGTGTCCTACAGGGGGACACCGGGGAGCTGTTTTTT. Amino acids: CVLQGDTGELFF.